The 29 T cell receptor beta chains reported below all come from one sample, sequenced in a study of T cells after posttransplantation cyclophosphamide. Sampled 1 year posttransplant, controls received myeloablative marrow transplants, methotrexate and a calcineurin inhibitor. The repertoire was sequenced with immunoSEQ multiplex PCR; TCRdb's copy has only in-frame clones and lacks some. The sample contains about 21,000 clones, approximately 86% of which appear only once. Specimen: PBMCs, collected around 350 days after allogeneic stem cell transplant with calcineurin inhibitor and methotrexate. The receptors shown here come from a female patient aged 30 to 40 who received an allogeneic stem cell transplant from an unrelated donor, was CMV-positive, and had acute and chronic GVHD. Some T cells may trace back to the graft donor.

A single count supports this clone. The chain combines TRBV7-9 with TRBJ2-1; TRBD2 matches at 10 bases. This CDR3 is 15 amino acids long. The ends lost 1 base at V and 5 bases at J; junction bases unmatched: 2. Per the germline V gene, CDR1 is SEHNR and CDR2 is FQNEAQ (reference sequence). CDR3 in amino acids: CASSLDLAGDNEQFF. CDR3 DNA sequence: TGTGCCAGCAGCTTAGACCTAGCGGGAGACAATGAGCAGTTCTTC.

The gene calls are TRBV19 and TRBJ1-1; a weak D match, TRBD1 (6 bases). Germline CDR1 LNHDA, CDR2 SQIVND (reference sequence). The CDR3 runs 14 residues. Trimming cost V 10 bases and J 11 bases, with 26 bases left between them. CDR3 bases: TGTGCCACCATCAGAACCGGGACAAAGTTGGCCGCTTTCTTT. Translation: CATIRTGTKLAAFF.

The rearrangement links TRBV11-2 to TRBJ1-1; D gene ambiguous. This CDR3 region has 14 residues. V dropped 1 base and J dropped 2 bases, with 8 bases sitting between them. Germline V gives CDR1 SGHAT, CDR2 FQNNGV. CDR3 sequence reads: CASSLAGSNTEAFF. CDR3 nucleotides: TGTGCCAGCAGCTTAGCGGGGAGCAACACTGAAGCTTTCTTT.

The rearrangement links TRBV15 to TRBJ2-7, with D tentatively TRBD1 (6 bases). The CDR3 has 16 residues. Deletions cut 1 base from V and 5 bases from J, with 18 bases between. Germline CDR1 LNHNV, CDR2 YYDKDF (reference sequence). The CDR3 spells CATSRALDRKGDEQYF. The CDR3, as DNA: TGTGCCACCAGCAGAGCCCTGGACAGAAAGGGGGACGAGCAGTACTTC.

This chain links TRBV7-9 with TRBJ1-4, with 8 bases lining up with TRBD1. The trim removed 4 bases at V and 7 bases at J, leaving 14 bases unmatched. This CDR3 comprises 17 residues. Germline-derived CDR1 and CDR2 are SEHNR and FQNEAQ (reference sequence). The CDR3 sequence: CASSYPRSGQGAEKLFF. For the CDR3, the DNA is TGTGCCAGCAGCTACCCAAGGAGTGGGCAGGGGGCTGAAAAACTGTTTTTT.

V gene TRBV6-1 combines with J gene TRBJ2-7, with TRBD2 matching 10 bases. This CDR3 is 13 amino acids long. Losses at the gene ends were 11 bases for V and 6 bases for J; bases not matched to a gene: 10. Per the germline V gene, CDR1 is MNHNS and CDR2 is SASEGT. The CDR3 nucleotides are TGTGCCGAACCGAGGACTAGCGGACCCGAGCAGTACTTC. Translating gives CAEPRTSGPEQYF.

The chain employs TRBV19 and TRBJ1-2; D not certain. The length of the CDR3 is 15 residues. Trimming took off 3 bases at V and 9 bases at J, with 20 bases between the two ends. Germline V gives CDR1 LNHDA, CDR2 SQIVND (reference sequence). The CDR3 sequence: CASSIPGISGLRYTF. The CDR3 DNA reads TGTGCCAGTAGTATCCCAGGAATTAGTGGCCTCCGCTACACCTTC.

The chain has TRBV6-5 and TRBJ2-3, with unresolved D. The CDR3 runs 11 residues. The V gene lost 8 bases and the J gene lost 6 bases, with 9 bases spanning the gap. Per the germline V gene, CDR1 is MNHEY and CDR2 is SVGAGI. The CDR3 DNA reads as TGTGCCAGCGTTACCGGGGATACGCAGTATTTT. Translated: CASVTGDTQYF.

The chain combines TRBV10-3 with TRBJ1-1, with D possibly TRBD1 on 5 matching bases. Germline V CDR1 and CDR2: ENHRY, SYGVKD. V was cut by 2 bases and J by 1 base, with 8 bases left in between. The CDR3 loop spans 14 amino acids. The CDR3 spells CAISEKQENTEAFF. The CDR3 coding sequence is TGTGCCATCAGTGAGAAACAGGAGAACACTGAAGCTTTCTTT.

This clone was found once. The CDR3 bases are TGCGCCAGCAGCTTGGGACTTAACAATGAGCAGTTCTTC. It translates to CASSLGLNNEQFF. The chain has TRBV5-1 and TRBJ2-1; D is undetermined. Trimming took 0 bases from V and 5 from J, leaving 6 bases between them. Per the germline V gene, CDR1 is SGHRS and CDR2 is YFSETQ. The CDR3 spans 13 residues.

Details on this clone: Different DNA sequences within this sample yield the same CDR3. Here the CDR3 DNA reads TGTGCCAGCAGCCCCGGGACAGGGTGGGCCGGGGAGCTGTTTTTT. Translation: CASSPGTGWAGELFF. V usage is TRBV6-6 and J usage is TRBJ2-2, with 9 bases fitting TRBD1. Germline CDR1 reads MNHNY; CDR2 reads SVGAGI (reference sequence). V lost 6 bases to trimming and J lost 6 bases; unmatched junction nucleotides: 8. The length of the CDR3 is 15 residues.

The chain carries TRBV7-2 and TRBJ2-1; no clear D gene. Germline lookup yields CDR1 SGHTA and CDR2 FQGNSA. The V end was cut by 4 bases, the J end by 11 bases, with 21 bases between. The CDR3 consists of 15 residues. CDR3 protein: CASSSPRQRLTQQFF. The CDR3, as DNA: TGTGCCAGCAGCTCGCCGCGCCAAAGGTTGACTCAGCAGTTCTTC.

CDR3 residues: CSVKDRSAYNEQFF. As DNA, the CDR3 is TGCAGCGTTAAGGACAGGTCAGCCTACAATGAGCAGTTCTTC. This chain connects TRBV29-1 to TRBJ2-1; 7 bases fit TRBD1. Germline V gene data show CDR1 as SQVTM and CDR2 as ANQGSEA. V shed 5 bases, J shed 2 bases, and the junction held 6 bases outside the gene matches. CDR3 size: 14 residues.

The CDR3 region has the DNA TGTGCCAGCAGTCTACCGGGACAGATGAATGAGCAGTTCTTC. It specifies CASSLPGQMNEQFF. This sequence joins TRBV28 and TRBJ2-1, with TRBD1 matching over 7 bases. After removal of 5 bases from V and 7 bases from J, the junction contained 8 bases not matched to a gene. The CDR3 totals 14 residues. The germline CDR1 and CDR2 sequences are MDHEN and SYDVKM.

The rearrangement joins TRBV30 to TRBJ1-2; TRBD1 might be the D (5 bases). Germline assignment: CDR1 GTSNPN and CDR2 SVGIG (reference sequence). Trimming shortened V by 7 bases and J by 7 bases, and 16 bases separated the two germline ends. CDR3 length: 12 amino acids. The CDR3 sequence is CASSLEGPGYTF. DNA for the CDR3: TGTGCCTCCTCCCTGGAGGGGCCTGGCTACACCTTC.

By share of the sample, this clone is medium-sized. This chain uses TRBV5-8 with TRBJ1-3; D possibly corresponds to TRBD1 (5 bases). V was cut by 0 bases and J by 2 bases, with 6 bases left in between. The germline gives CDR1 SGHTS, CDR2 YDEGEE. The CDR3 runs to 14 residues. The CDR3 DNA reads as TGTGCCAGCAGCTTGGGGGGCACTGGAAACACCATATATTTT. Translated: CASSLGGTGNTIYF.

This clone was found a few times. The chain employs TRBV28 and TRBJ1-4; no clear D gene. Per germline, CDR1 MDHEN and CDR2 SYDVKM. Trimming pared 5 bases from V and 8 bases from J, leaving 12 bases between. The CDR3 runs 13 residues. The chain's CDR3 is CASSIPGGEKLFF. The CDR3 nucleotides read TGTGCCAGCAGTATTCCGGGTGGGGAAAAACTGTTTTTT.

V usage is TRBV19 and J usage is TRBJ2-1; D might be TRBD1 (6 bases). The CDR3 runs 11 residues. Germline V gene lookup returns CDR1 LNHDA and CDR2 SQIVND (reference sequence). The V and J ends lost 10 bases and 3 bases respectively, with 7 bases between them. DNA for the CDR3: TGTGCCACCAGGGGCTACAATGAGCAGTTCTTC. Translated: CATRGYNEQFF.

This clone appeared a single time. The junction differs from germline at one of its ends, possibly a read error. Different DNA sequences within this sample yield the same CDR3. V gene TRBV14 combines with J gene TRBJ1-1; the match to TRBD1 covers 9 bases. Germline-derived CDR1 and CDR2 are SGHDN and FVKESK. This CDR3 spans 17 amino acids. The chain's CDR3 is CASSRIPGQGLPGEAFF. DNA for the CDR3: TGTGCCAGTAGCCGAATACCGGGACAGGGTTTGCCTGGTGAAGCTTTCTTT.

V and J are TRBV29-1 and TRBJ2-7; tentative D call: TRBD2 (6 bases). CDR3 length equals 12 residues. CDR1 SQVTM and CDR2 ANQGSEA come from the germline V gene. Trimming removed 4 bases at V and 7 bases at J, with 14 bases between. In DNA, the CDR3 is TGCAGCGTTGGGTGGGCGGGGCAGGAGCAGTACTTC. Its protein product is CSVGWAGQEQYF.

This chain connects TRBV6-5 to TRBJ1-2; D ambiguous. The CDR3 sequence is 14 residues long. Germline loops: CDR1 MNHEY, CDR2 SVGAGI. V was trimmed by 0 bases and J by 8 bases, leaving 13 bases between them. For the CDR3, the DNA is TGTGCCAGCAGTTACTCGCTCGGGTCTCGGGGCTACACCTTC. Protein product: CASSYSLGSRGYTF.

The chain uses TRBV28 and TRBJ2-5; 7 positions match TRBD2. The germline CDR1 and CDR2 sequences are MDHEN and SYDVKM. The V gene end was trimmed by 6 bases and the J gene end by 1 base; junction bases not matched to a gene: 11. The CDR3 is made up of 16 amino acids. As DNA, the CDR3 is TGTGCCAGCAGCAAATGGAGGGGACTATCCCAAGAGACCCAGTACTTC. It codes for CASSKWRGLSQETQYF.

The genes are TRBV7-6 and TRBJ1-1; TRBD1 matches at 9 bases. J lost 5 bases, V lost 5 bases, and 6 bases had no gene match. CDR3 length equals 14 residues. The germline V gene has CDR1 SGHVS and CDR2 FNYEAQ. The CDR3: CASSPGQGITEAFF. The CDR3 DNA reads as TGTGCCAGCAGCCCAGGACAGGGGATAACTGAAGCTTTCTTT.

This chain connects TRBV5-4 to TRBJ1-1, with D unresolved. CDR3 length: 14 residues. The V and J ends lost 4 bases and 1 base respectively, with 11 bases between them. Germline-derived CDR1 and CDR2 are SGHNT and YYREEE (reference sequence). Here the CDR3 reads CASSAARGNTEAFF. CDR3 nucleotides: TGTGCCAGCAGCGCTGCCCGGGGGAACACTGAAGCTTTCTTT.

The chain couples TRBV5-1 to TRBJ1-4; D is perhaps TRBD1 (5 bases). V was pared by 4 bases and J by 4 bases, with 8 bases between. Germline V gives CDR1 SGHRS, CDR2 YFSETQ. This CDR3 has 13 amino acids. The CDR3 here is CASSVDSNEKLFF. The CDR3 region has the DNA TGCGCCAGCAGCGTAGACAGTAATGAAAAACTGTTTTTT.

V gene TRBV2 combines with J gene TRBJ1-1, with D unresolved. The CDR3 consists of 15 residues. Trimming removed 1 base from V and 5 bases from J, with 14 bases in between. The V gene's germline CDR1 is SNHLY and CDR2 FYNNEI. CDR3 sequence reads: CASSEEVEGWTEAFF. The DNA for the CDR3 is TGTGCCAGCAGTGAAGAAGTCGAGGGCTGGACTGAAGCTTTCTTT.

The chain couples TRBV5-1 to TRBJ2-4; perhaps TRBD1 as D (5 bases). The germline V and J ends were trimmed by 7 bases and 6 bases, with 14 bases remaining between them. Looked up from germline, CDR1 is SGHRS and CDR2 is YFSETQ. The CDR3 has 13 residues. The CDR3 loop reads CASGFQGGNIQYF. DNA of the CDR3: TGCGCCAGCGGTTTTCAGGGTGGAAACATTCAGTACTTC.

V is TRBV7-9 and J is TRBJ1-2, with D perhaps matching TRBD1 (6 bases). The CDR3 consists of 15 residues. Trimming left V 4 bases short and J 6 bases short, with 18 bases between. The germline V gene has CDR1 SEHNR and CDR2 FQNEAQ (reference sequence). CDR3 sequence reads: CASSSVNRVENGYTF. The CDR3 DNA is TGTGCCAGCAGCTCGGTAAACAGGGTGGAGAATGGCTACACCTTC.

The chain combines TRBV5-1 with TRBJ1-6; 11 nucleotides match TRBD1. Germline V lookup: CDR1 SGHRS, CDR2 YFSETQ. The CDR3 has 15 residues. V was clipped by 4 bases and J by 10 bases; unmatched bases: 7. The CDR3 sequence: CASSPLGQGGSPLHF. As DNA, the CDR3 is TGCGCCAGCAGCCCCCTGGGACAGGGGGGATCACCCCTCCACTTT.